Listed below are T cell receptor beta chains from one sample, sequenced in a study of tumor-infiltrating lymphocytes in primary liver carcinoma. In TCRdb, the multiplex PCR reads were re-called with MiXCR into one record per CDR3 protein. The sample includes about 210,000 distinct CDR3 sequences, 65% of them seen just once. Material: peripheral blood. The source is a woman aged 60 to 75 with primary liver carcinoma and hepatitis B virus infection. CDR3s include the opening cysteine and the closing phenylalanine or tryptophan. D genes are given only for firm matches. The listing skips clone size in some rows; elsewhere it reads once, few, many or a size class.

J gene,clone size,D gene,V gene,CDR3 DNA,CDR3 protein
TRBJ2-1,-,-,TRBV5-1,TGCGCCAGCAGCCCATCTTCTAGTTCCAATGAGCAGTTCTTC,CASSPSSSSNEQFF
TRBJ2-7,few,TRBD2,TRBV6-1,TGTGCCAACAGTGCGGGGGGCGGGTACGAGCAGTACTTC,CANSAGGGYEQYF
TRBJ2-5,-,-,TRBV12-3/TRBV12-4,TGTGCCAGCAGCTGGGTTGGGTCCCCGAGCCAAGAGACCAAGTACTTC,CASSWVGSPSQETKYF
TRBJ2-2,-,TRBD2,TRBV12-3/TRBV12-4,TGTGCCAACAGTTCGAGCGGGAGAGGCGCCGGGGAGCTGTTTTTT,CANSSSGRGAGELFF
TRBJ2-1,-,-,TRBV6-5,TGTGCCAGCAGTTTCGAATACCCAGCGGGCAATGAGCAGTTCTTC,CASSFEYPAGNEQFF
TRBJ2-3,-,-,TRBV2,TGTGCCAGCAGTGAAGACAGGGTCGGGACAGATACGCAGTATTTT,CASSEDRVGTDTQYF
TRBJ1-2,many,-,TRBV6-5,TGTGCCAGCAGTTTCGGACAGATTGGGGACTATGGCTACACCTTC,CASSFGQIGDYGYTF
TRBJ2-1,few,-,TRBV11-2,TGTGCCGGCAGCTTAGAGTCAGCGTTCAACAATGAGAAGTTCTTC,CAGSLESAFNNEKFF
TRBJ2-6,-,-,TRBV7-9,TGTGCCAGCAGCCCCACCGTCAGGTACTGGGCCAACGTACTGACTTTC,CASSPTVRYWANVLTF
TRBJ1-5,few,-,TRBV6-8,TGTGCCAGCAGTTATATCCAGGAATATAGCAATCAGCCCCAGCATTTT,CASSYIQEYSNQPQHF
TRBJ2-3,few,TRBD1,TRBV5-8,TGTGCCAGCAGCTTGGGACAGGGGGAGTCCACAGATACGCAGTATTTT,CASSLGQGESTDTQYF
TRBJ1-2,-,-,TRBV6-6,TGTGCCAGTAGTTCATTCCGGGTCTCTAACTATGGCTACACCTTC,CASSSFRVSNYGYTF
TRBJ1-1,-,-,TRBV6-6,TGTGCTAGCAGCGGTACCCAGTACACTGAAGCTTTCTTT,CASSGTQYTEAFF
TRBJ1-1,many,-,TRBV29-1,TGCAGCACCGGGGAAGGACCGAACACTGAAGCTTTCTTT,CSTGEGPNTEAFF
TRBJ2-1,few,-,TRBV13,TGTGCCAGCAGCCCGACACAGGGCTCCTACAATGAGCAGTTCTTC,CASSPTQGSYNEQFF
TRBJ2-3,-,-,TRBV6-1,TGTGCCCGAAGTGAATCTGTTTGGGCGGTCGATACGCAGTATTTT,CARSESVWAVDTQYF
TRBJ2-2,many,-,TRBV4-1,TGCGCCAGCAGCCAAGTCAAGCCTAGATCTGGGCGGACCGGGGAGCTGTTTTTT,CASSQVKPRSGRTGELFF
TRBJ2-3,once,TRBD2,TRBV5-1,TGCGCCATCAGCCCAGGACTAGCGAGAGGCACAGATACGCAGTATTTT,CAISPGLARGTDTQYF
TRBJ2-7,-,TRBD1,TRBV11-2,TGTGACAGCGGCCTCCACCTGACAGGGCTCGAGCAGTACTTC,CDSGLHLTGLEQYF
TRBJ2-3,-,-,TRBV5-1,TGCGCCAGCAGCCTTTACGCGGGCACAGATACGCAGTATTTT,CASSLYAGTDTQYF
TRBJ2-1,-,-,TRBV11-2,TGTGCCAGCAGCATAGGGTCTAGCAAGGGTGAGGAGTTCTTC,CASSIGSSKGEEFF
TRBJ2-3,-,TRBD2,TRBV11-2,TGTGCTAGCAGCTTGGCTAGCGGCTTACTTCTCACAGATACGCAGTATTTT,CASSLASGLLLTDTQYF
TRBJ1-5,-,-,TRBV28,TGTGCCAGCAGTCTGACAGGACAGTTCAATCAGCCCCAGAATTTT,CASSLTGQFNQPQNF
TRBJ2-7,-,-,TRBV29-1,TGTAGCGTTGGAGAGGTCGAGCGGTACTTC,CSVGEVERYF
TRBJ2-1,-,-,TRBV28,TGTGCCAGCCAGACTAGAGGGAGCAAAATTGAGCAGTTCTTC,CASQTRGSKIEQFF
TRBJ1-5,-,TRBD1,TRBV30,TGTGCCTGGGGACAGGGGTTCGATCAGCCCCAGCATTTT,CAWGQGFDQPQHF